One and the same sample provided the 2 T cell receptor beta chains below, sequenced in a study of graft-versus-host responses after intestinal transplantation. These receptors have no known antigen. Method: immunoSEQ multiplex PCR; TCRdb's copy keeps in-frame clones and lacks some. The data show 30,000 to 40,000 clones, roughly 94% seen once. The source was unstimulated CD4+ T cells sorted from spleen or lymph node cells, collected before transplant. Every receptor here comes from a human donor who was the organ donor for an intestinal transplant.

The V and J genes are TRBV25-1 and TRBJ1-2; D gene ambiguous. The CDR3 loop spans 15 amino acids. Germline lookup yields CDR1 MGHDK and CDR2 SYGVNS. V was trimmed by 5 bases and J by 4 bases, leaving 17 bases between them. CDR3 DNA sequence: TGTGCCAGCAGTCCGGCGGGAATAAGAGGCTATGGCTACACCTTC. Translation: CASSPAGIRGYGYTF.

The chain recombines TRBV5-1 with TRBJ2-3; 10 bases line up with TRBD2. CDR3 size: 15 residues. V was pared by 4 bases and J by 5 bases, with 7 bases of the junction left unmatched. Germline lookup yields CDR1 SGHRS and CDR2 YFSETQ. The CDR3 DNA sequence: TGCGCCAGCAGCCCACTAGCGGGGCGGGAAGATACGCAGTATTTT. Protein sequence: CASSPLAGREDTQYF.